These 4 T cell receptor beta chains came from one sample sequenced in a study of blood T cells in healthy people across ages. A J-beta primer mix and a sample-barcoded 5' primer were used in a second PCR of roughly 6 to 12 cycles. A single record per CDR3 protein comes from TCRdb applying MiXCR to the 5' RACE reads. The repertoire consists of 1.8 million or so distinct CDR3 sequences, with 39% occurring once and the leading ten covering more than 20%. Sequencing input: blood. These receptors were obtained from a human donor in good health.

On this clonotype itself: One end of the junction fails to match germline, which may point to a read error. The V and J genes are TRBV13 and TRBJ2-1; 8 bases are a match to TRBD2. The CDR3 runs 17 residues. Germline-derived CDR1 and CDR2 are PRHDT and FYEKMQ (reference sequence). DNA for the CDR3: TGTGCCAGCAGCTTAGGCCTCCGACTAGCGACCTACAAAGAGCAGTTCTTC. It specifies CASSLGLRLATYKEQFF.

This clonotype was detected only a few times. J is TRBJ1-1 and V is TRBV10-3; 8 bases map to TRBD1. CDR1 and CDR2 (germline): ENHRY, SYGVKD. The V segment lost 2 bases and the J segment 5 bases; nucleotides outside the gene matches: 7. CDR3 length: 15 residues. Here the CDR3 reads CAISEAGGAETEAFF. CDR3 nucleotides: TGTGCCATCAGTGAGGCAGGGGGCGCCGAGACTGAAGCTTTCTTT.

The rearrangement uses TRBV27 and TRBJ1-2; TRBD1 aligns across 7 bases. The CDR3 loop spans 15 amino acids. The germline CDR1 and CDR2 sequences are MNHEY and SMNVEV (reference sequence). The junction had 8 bases not matched to a gene; V was cut back by 1 base and J by 6 bases. The CDR3 spells CASSLWAGGMNGYTF. In DNA form, the CDR3 reads TGTGCCAGCAGTTTATGGGCAGGGGGGATGAATGGCTACACCTTC.

The CDR3 spells CASGFSQVLYEQYF. CDR3 nucleotides: TGTGCTAGTGGTTTCAGTCAGGTCCTCTACGAGCAGTACTTC. The chain joins TRBV12-5 to TRBJ2-7, with no clear D. Germline V gives CDR1 LGHNT, CDR2 FRNRAP. V was clipped by 3 bases and J by 3 bases, with 12 bases between them. CDR3 size: 14 residues.